These 8 T cell receptor beta chains came from one sample sequenced in a study of blood T cell repertoires in COVID-19. Assay: immunoSEQ multiplex PCR; the TCRdb copy retains only in-frame clones and omits some. The table includes around 160,000 clones, approximately 87% detected once. Sequenced: peripheral blood. The source of these receptors is a man aged 80 or over with acute or convalescent COVID-19.

This clone was detected only once. V and J are TRBV10-3 and TRBJ1-4; 10 bases are a match to TRBD1. Trimming removed 10 bases from V and 8 bases from J; junction bases left unmatched: 10. The CDR3 has 14 amino acids. CDR1 is ENHRY, CDR2 SYGVKD, per germline. The CDR3: CATQRGTGDEKLFF. CDR3 sequence (DNA): TGTGCCACACAGCGCGGGACAGGGGACGAAAAACTGTTTTTT.

The genes are TRBV7-9 and TRBJ2-7; D is ambiguous. The length of the CDR3 is 14 residues. The germline gives CDR1 SEHNR, CDR2 FQNEAQ (reference sequence). Between the trimmed V and J ends, which lost 0 bases and 2 bases, there was a span of 8 bases. Here the CDR3 DNA reads TGTGCCAGCAGCTTAGCAAGCGTACCCTACGAGCAGTACTTC. Residues: CASSLASVPYEQYF. Full variable domain (rest looked up from reference TRBV7-9 and TRBJ2-7): DTGVSQNPRHKITKRGQNVTFRCDPISEHNRLYWYRQTLGQGPEFLTYFQNEAQLEKSRLLSDRFSAERPKGSFSTLEIQRTEQGDSAMYLCASSLASVPYEQYFGPGTRLTVT.

This clone was observed a handful of times. This chain uses TRBV9 with TRBJ1-2; D not resolved. Germline-derived CDR1 and CDR2 are SGDLS and YYNGEE. The CDR3 extends over 12 amino acids. The V and J ends lost 5 bases and 3 bases respectively, with 8 bases between them. The CDR3 DNA follows: TGTGCCAGCAGTGAAACAGACTATGGCTACACCTTC. Protein sequence: CASSETDYGYTF.

The gene calls are TRBV7-2 and TRBJ2-3, with 10 bases that match TRBD2. CDR1 and CDR2 (germline): SGHTA, FQGNSA. CDR3 length: 15 residues. The ends lost 5 bases at V and 7 bases at J; junction bases unmatched: 9. This chain's CDR3 is CASSTSSGGAYTQYF. The CDR3, as DNA: TGTGCCAGCAGCACTTCTAGCGGGGGAGCATATACGCAGTATTTT.

This sequence joins TRBV5-5 and TRBJ1-6, with TRBD1 matching 7 bases. This CDR3 region has 15 residues. Trimming cost V 0 bases and J 9 bases; bases outside gene matches: 6. From germline, CDR1 is SGHKS and CDR2 YYEKEE (reference sequence). The CDR3 coding sequence is TGTGCCAGCAGCTTGGGGACAGGAACCCTTTCACCCCTCCACTTT. Residues: CASSLGTGTLSPLHF. Together with reference TRBV5-5 and TRBJ1-6, the CDR3 gives the full variable domain: DAGVTQSPTHLIKTRGQQVTLRCSPISGHKSVSWYQQVLGQGPQFIFQYYEKEERGRGNFPDRFSARQFPNYSSELNVNALLLGDSALYLCASSLGTGTLSPLHFGNGTRLTVT.

This chain connects TRBV9 to TRBJ2-7; 11 bases are shared with TRBD1. V was pared by 4 bases and J by 3 bases, with 9 bases of the junction left unmatched. Germline V gives CDR1 SGDLS, CDR2 YYNGEE. The CDR3 has 16 amino acids. The CDR3 region has the DNA TGTGCCAGCAGCCGAACCGGGACAGGGGGGGTCTACGAGCAGTACTTC. Protein: CASSRTGTGGVYEQYF.

The genes are TRBV5-4 and TRBJ1-1; possibly TRBD1 for D (5 bases). The germline V gene has CDR1 SGHNT and CDR2 YYREEE (reference sequence). The CDR3 is 15 amino acids. V shed 1 base and J shed 1 base, with 11 bases lying between them. The CDR3 here is CASSLLGGRNTEAFF. In DNA, the CDR3 is TGTGCCAGCAGCTTGTTGGGGGGGAGGAACACTGAAGCTTTCTTT.

The rearrangement uses TRBV3-1 (or the pseudogene TRBV3-2) and TRBJ2-1; possible D gene TRBD2, 6 bases. The CDR3 extends over 14 amino acids. Germline assignment: CDR1 LGHDT and CDR2 YNNKEL (reference sequence). V shed 4 bases and J shed 15 bases, with 22 bases lying between them. CDR3 DNA: TGTGCCAGCAGCCCCGCAGGACCCCCGGGAGTCCTGTTCTTC. Amino acid sequence: CASSPAGPPGVLFF.